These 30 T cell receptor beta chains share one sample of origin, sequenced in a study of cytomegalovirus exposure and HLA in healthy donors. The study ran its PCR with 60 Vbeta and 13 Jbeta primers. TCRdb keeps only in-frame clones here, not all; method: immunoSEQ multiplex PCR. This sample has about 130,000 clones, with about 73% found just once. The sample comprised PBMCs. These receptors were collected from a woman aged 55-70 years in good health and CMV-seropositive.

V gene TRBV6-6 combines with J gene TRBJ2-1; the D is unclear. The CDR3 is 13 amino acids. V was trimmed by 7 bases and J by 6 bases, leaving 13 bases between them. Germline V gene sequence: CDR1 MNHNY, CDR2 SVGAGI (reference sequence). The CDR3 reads CASNLPYPNEQFF. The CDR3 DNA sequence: TGTGCCAGCAATCTACCCTACCCCAATGAGCAGTTCTTC.

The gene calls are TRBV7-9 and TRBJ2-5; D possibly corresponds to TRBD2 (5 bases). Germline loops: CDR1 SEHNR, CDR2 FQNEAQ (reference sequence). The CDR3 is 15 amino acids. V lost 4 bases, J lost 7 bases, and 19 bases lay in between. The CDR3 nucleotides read TGTGCCAGCAGCTCCCAGGACTCCTCGTTGGTGACCCAGTACTTC. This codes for CASSSQDSSLVTQYF.

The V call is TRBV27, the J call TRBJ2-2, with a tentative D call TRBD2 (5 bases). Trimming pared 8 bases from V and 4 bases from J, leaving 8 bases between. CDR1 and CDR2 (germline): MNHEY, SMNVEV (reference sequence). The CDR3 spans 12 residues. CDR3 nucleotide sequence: TGTGCCAGCCGGACTTCCACCGGGGAGCTGTTTTTT. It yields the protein CASRTSTGELFF.

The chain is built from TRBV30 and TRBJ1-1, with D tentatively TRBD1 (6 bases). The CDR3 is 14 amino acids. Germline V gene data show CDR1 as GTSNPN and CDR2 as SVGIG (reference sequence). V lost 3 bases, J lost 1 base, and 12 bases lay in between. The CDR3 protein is CAWSRDNGNTEAFF. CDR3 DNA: TGTGCCTGGAGCCGGGACAATGGGAACACTGAAGCTTTCTTT. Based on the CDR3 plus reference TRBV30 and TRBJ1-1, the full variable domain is SQTIHQWPATLVQPVGSPLSLECTVEGTSNPNLYWYRQAAGRGLQLLFYSVGIGQISSEVPQNLSASRPQDRQFILSSKKLLLSDSGFYLCAWSRDNGNTEAFFGQGTRLTVV.

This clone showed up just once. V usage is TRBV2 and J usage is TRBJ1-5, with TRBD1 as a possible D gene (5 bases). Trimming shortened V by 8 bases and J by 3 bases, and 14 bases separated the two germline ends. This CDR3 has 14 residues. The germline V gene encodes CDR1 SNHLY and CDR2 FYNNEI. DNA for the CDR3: TGTGCCAGCCGGGGGGGAACAATCAATCAGCCCCAGCATTTT. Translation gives CASRGGTINQPQHF.

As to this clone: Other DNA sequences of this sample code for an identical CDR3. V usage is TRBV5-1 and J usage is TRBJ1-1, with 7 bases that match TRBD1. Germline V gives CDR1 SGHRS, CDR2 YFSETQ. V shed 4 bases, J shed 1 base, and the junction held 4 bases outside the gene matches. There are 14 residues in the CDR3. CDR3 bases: TGCGCCAGCAGCCCGGGACAGCAGAACACTGAAGCTTTCTTT. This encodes CASSPGQQNTEAFF.

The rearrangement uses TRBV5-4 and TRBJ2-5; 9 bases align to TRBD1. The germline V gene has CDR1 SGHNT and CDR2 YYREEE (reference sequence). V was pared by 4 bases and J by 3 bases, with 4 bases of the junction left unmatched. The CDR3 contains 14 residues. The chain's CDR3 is CASSLQGAKETQYF. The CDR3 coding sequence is TGTGCCAGCAGCCTACAGGGGGCGAAAGAGACCCAGTACTTC.

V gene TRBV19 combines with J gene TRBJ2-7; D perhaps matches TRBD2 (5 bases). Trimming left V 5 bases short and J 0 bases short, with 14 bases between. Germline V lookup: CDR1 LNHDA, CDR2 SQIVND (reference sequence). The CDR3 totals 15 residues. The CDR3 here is CASSPALASSYEQYF. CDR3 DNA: TGTGCCAGTAGTCCAGCCTTAGCGAGCTCCTACGAGCAGTACTTC. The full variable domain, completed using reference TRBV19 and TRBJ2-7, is DGGITQSPKYLFRKEGQNVTLSCEQNLNHDAMYWYRQDPGQGLRLIYYSQIVNDFQKGDIAEGYSVSREKKESFPLTVTSAQKNPTAFYLCASSPALASSYEQYFGPGTRLTVT.

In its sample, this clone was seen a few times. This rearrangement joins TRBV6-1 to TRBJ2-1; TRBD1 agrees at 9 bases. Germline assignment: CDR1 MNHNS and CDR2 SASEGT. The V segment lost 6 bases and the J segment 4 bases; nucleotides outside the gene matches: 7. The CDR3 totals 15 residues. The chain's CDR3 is CASRRTGVPYNEQFF. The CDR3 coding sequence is TGTGCCAGCAGGCGGACAGGGGTCCCTTACAATGAGCAGTTCTTC.

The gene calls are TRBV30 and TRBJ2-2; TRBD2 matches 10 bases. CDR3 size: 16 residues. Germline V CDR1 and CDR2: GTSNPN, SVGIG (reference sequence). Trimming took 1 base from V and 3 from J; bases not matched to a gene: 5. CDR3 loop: CAWSGGLASYTGELFF. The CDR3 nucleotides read TGTGCCTGGAGTGGGGGACTAGCGAGTTACACCGGGGAGCTGTTTTTT.

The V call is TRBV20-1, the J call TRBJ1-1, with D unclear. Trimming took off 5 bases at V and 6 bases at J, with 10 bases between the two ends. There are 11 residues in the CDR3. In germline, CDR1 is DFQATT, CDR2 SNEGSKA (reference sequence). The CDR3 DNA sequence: TGCAGTGCTTCCCTACGCGCTGAAGCTTTCTTT. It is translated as CSASLRAEAFF.

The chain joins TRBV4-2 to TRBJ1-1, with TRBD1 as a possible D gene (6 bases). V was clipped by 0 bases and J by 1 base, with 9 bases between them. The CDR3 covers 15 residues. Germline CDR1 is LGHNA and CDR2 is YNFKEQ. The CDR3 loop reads CASSQDAQGNTEAFF. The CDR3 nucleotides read TGTGCCAGCAGCCAAGATGCACAGGGGAACACTGAAGCTTTCTTT.

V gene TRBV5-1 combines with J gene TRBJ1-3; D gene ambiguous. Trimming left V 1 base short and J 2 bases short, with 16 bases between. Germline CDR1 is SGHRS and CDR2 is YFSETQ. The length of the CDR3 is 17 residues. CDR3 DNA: TGCGCCAGCAGCTTGACATCAATCTTTTCCCCTGGAAACACCATATATTTT. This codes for CASSLTSIFSPGNTIYF.

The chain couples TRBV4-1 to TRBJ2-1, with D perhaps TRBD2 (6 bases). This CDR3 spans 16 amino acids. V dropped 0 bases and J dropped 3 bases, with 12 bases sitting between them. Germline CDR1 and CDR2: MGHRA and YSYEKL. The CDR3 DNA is TGCGCCAGCAGCCAAGAAGGGGACTTACTCTACAATGAGCAGTTCTTC. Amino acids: CASSQEGDLLYNEQFF.

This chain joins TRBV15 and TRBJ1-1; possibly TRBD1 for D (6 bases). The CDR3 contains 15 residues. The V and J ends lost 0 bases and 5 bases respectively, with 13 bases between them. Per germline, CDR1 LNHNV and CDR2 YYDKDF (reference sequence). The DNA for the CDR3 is TGTGCCACCAGCAGAGATCGGGGGGCTGGGACTGAAGCTTTCTTT. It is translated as CATSRDRGAGTEAFF.

This CDR3 reads CASSDGQGEQYF. CDR3 coding DNA: TGCGCCAGCAGCGACGGACAGGGGGAGCAGTACTTC. The chain joins TRBV5-1 to TRBJ2-5; 10 nucleotides agree with TRBD1. CDR1 and CDR2 (germline): SGHRS, YFSETQ. V trimming: 4 bases; J trimming: 11 bases; junction bases outside the gene matches: 5. This CDR3 has 12 amino acids.

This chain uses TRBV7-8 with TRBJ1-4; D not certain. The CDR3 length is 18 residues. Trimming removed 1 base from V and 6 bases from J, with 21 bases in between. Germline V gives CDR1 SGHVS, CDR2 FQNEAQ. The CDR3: CASSLGFVGEPTYEKLFF. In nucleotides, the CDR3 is TGTGCCAGCAGCTTAGGTTTCGTCGGGGAACCCACTTATGAAAAACTGTTTTTT.

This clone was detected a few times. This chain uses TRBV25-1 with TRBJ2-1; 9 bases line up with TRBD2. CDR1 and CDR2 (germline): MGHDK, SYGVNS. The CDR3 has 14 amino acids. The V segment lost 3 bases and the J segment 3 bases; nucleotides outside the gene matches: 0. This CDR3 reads CASSETSGYNEQFF. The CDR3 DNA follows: TGTGCCAGCAGTGAGACTAGCGGCTACAATGAGCAGTTCTTC.

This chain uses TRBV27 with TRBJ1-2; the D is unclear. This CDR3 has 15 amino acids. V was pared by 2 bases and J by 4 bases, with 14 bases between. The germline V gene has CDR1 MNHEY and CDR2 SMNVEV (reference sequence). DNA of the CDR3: TGTGCCAGCAGTTTAGAGGCCAGACCAAGCTATGGCTACACCTTC. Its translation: CASSLEARPSYGYTF.

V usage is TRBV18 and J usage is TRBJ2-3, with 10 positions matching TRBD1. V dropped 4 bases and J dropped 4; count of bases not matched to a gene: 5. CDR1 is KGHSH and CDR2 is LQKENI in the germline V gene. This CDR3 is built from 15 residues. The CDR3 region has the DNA TGTGCCAGCTCACATGACAGGGGGCCTGCAGATACGCAGTATTTT. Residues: CASSHDRGPADTQYF. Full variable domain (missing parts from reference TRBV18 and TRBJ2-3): NAGVMQNPRHLVRRRGQEARLRCSPMKGHSHVYWYRQLPEEGLKFMVYLQKENIIDESGMPKERFSAEFPKEGPSILRIQQVVRGDSAAYFCASSHDRGPADTQYFGPGTRLTVL.

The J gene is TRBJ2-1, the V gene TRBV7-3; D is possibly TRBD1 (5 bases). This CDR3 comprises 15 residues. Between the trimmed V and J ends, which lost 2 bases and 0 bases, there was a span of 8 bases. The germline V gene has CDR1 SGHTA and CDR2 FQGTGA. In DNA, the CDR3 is TGTGCCAGCAGCTTAGACAGAGCCTCCTACAATGAGCAGTTCTTC. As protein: CASSLDRASYNEQFF.

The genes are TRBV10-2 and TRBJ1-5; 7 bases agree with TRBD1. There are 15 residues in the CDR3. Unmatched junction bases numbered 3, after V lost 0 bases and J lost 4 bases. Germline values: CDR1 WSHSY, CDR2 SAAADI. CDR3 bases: TGCGCCAGCAGTGAGTCGGACAGGTCTAATCAGCCCCAGCATTTT. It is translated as CASSESDRSNQPQHF.

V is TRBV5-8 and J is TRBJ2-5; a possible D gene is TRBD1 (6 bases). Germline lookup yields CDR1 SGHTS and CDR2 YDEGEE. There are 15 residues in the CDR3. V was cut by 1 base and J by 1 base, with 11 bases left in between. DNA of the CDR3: TGTGCCAGCAGCTTGCAGGGGCGGCTCCAAGAGACCCAGTACTTC. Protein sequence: CASSLQGRLQETQYF.

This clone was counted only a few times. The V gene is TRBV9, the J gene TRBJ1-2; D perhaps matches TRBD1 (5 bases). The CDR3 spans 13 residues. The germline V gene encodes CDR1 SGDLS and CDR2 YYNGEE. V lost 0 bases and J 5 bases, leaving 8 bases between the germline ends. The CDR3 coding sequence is TGTGCCAGCAGCGTAGGGACATTTTATGGCTACACCTTC. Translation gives CASSVGTFYGYTF.

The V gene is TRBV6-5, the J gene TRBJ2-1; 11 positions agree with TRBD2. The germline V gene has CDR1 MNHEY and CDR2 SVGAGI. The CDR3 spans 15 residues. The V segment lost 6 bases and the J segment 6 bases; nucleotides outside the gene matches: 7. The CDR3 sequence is CASSRTSGRANEQFF. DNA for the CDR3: TGTGCCAGCAGCCGGACTAGCGGGCGCGCCAATGAGCAGTTCTTC.

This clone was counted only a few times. The CDR3 region has the DNA TGTGCCAGCAGTACGACAGGGCACTATGGCTACACCTTC. It is translated as CASSTTGHYGYTF. This sequence joins TRBV6-6 and TRBJ1-2; 7 positions match TRBD1. CDR1 is MNHNY and CDR2 is SVGAGI in the germline V gene (reference sequence). V lost 5 bases to trimming and J lost 3 bases; unmatched junction nucleotides: 3. The CDR3 has 13 amino acids.

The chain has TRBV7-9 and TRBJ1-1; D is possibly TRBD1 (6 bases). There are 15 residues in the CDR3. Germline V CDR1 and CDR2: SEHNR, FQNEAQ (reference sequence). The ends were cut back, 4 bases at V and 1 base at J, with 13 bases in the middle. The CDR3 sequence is CASSYREGGNTEAFF. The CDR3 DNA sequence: TGTGCCAGCAGCTACAGGGAAGGGGGGAACACTGAAGCTTTCTTT.

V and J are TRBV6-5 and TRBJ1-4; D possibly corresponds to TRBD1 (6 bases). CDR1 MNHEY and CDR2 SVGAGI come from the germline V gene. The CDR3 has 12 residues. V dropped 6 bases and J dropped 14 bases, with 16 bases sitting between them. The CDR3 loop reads CASSPTRGALFF. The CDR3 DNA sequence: TGTGCCAGCAGCCCCACTCGGGGGGCTCTGTTTTTT.

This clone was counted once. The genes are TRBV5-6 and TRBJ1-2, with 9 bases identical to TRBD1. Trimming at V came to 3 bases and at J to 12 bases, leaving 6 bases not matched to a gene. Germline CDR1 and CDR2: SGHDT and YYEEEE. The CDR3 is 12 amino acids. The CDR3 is CASSWGQGKHTF. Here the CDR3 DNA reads TGTGCCAGCAGCTGGGGACAGGGTAAACACACCTTC.

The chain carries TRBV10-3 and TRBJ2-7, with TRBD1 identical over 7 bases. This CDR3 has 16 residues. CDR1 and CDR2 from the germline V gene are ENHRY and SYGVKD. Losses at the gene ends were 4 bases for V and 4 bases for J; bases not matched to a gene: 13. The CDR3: CAISGKPGTAIYEQYF. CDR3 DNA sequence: TGTGCCATCAGTGGAAAGCCCGGGACAGCAATATACGAGCAGTACTTC.